This section outlines one T cell receptor (beta chain) sequence together with its context. The data originate from a study of OX40 agonist ivuxolimab in advanced cancers. Across the whole study: Patients took ivuxolimab, an agonistic anti-OX40 (CD134) antibody. From about 20 to 80 years was the age range, with a mean of roughly 64 years, and approximately 80% were male. Previous treatment with anti-PD-1, anti-PD-L1 or anti-CTLA-4 therapy was allowed; over 35% had received some.

The germline V gene encodes CDR1 MNHEY and CDR2 SVGAGI. The CDR3 length is 13 residues. The V gene lost 4 bases and the J gene lost 4 bases, with 10 bases spanning the gap. Some clones are missing from TCRdb's copy, which holds only in-frame ones; the method was immunoSEQ multiplex PCR. This table holds around 110,000 clones, about nine tenths found once. This sequence originates from an adult with an advanced solid tumor such as melanoma, head and neck, liver or kidney cancer. The rearrangement joins TRBV6-5 to TRBJ2-5; maybe TRBD1 (5 bases). This specimen was CD4+ or CD8+ T cells sorted from blood, taken in a trial of the OX40 agonist ivuxolimab. DNA of the CDR3: TGTGCCAGCAGTTTTCAGGGTGGAGAGACCCAGTACTTC. Translated: CASSFQGGETQYF.